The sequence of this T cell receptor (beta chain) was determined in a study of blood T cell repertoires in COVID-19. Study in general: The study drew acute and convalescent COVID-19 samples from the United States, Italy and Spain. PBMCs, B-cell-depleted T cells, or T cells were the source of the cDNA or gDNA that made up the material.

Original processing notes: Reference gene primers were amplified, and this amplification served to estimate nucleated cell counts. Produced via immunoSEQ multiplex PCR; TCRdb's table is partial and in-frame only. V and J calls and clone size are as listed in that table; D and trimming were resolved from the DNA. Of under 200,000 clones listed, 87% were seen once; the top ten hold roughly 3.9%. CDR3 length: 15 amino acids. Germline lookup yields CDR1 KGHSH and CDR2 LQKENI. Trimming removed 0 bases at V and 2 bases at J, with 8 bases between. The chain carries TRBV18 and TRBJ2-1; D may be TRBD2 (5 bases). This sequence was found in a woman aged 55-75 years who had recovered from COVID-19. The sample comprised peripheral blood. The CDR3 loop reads CASSPPSGTYNEQFF. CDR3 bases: TGTGCCAGCTCACCACCGTCGGGAACCTACAATGAGCAGTTCTTC.